The rows below give T cell receptor beta chains drawn from one sample of a study of read filtering for tumor transcriptome and immune sequencing. MiXCR, applied by TCRdb to the reads, yields one record per CDR3 protein. The sample holds 100,000 to 150,000 distinct CDR3 sequences, 13% seen once. Material for sequencing was a population of CD138-negative cells sorted from bone marrow. These receptors all come from a donor aged 40 or older with multiple myeloma. The CDR3 runs from the conserved cysteine through the conserved F or W. Fields, in order: V gene, D gene, J gene, clone size, CDR3 protein, CDR3 DNA. D genes are given only for firm matches. Not all rows give a size; the values are once, few, many and, for expanded clones, a class.

TRBV6-6	.	TRBJ2-5	many	CASTPRGSQETQYF	TGTGCCAGCACCCCTAGGGGGTCCCAAGAGACCCAGTACTTC
TRBV12-3/TRBV12-4	.	TRBJ1-5	.	CAGSLQGGFQPQHF	TGTGCCGGCAGTTTACAGGGTGGATTTCAGCCCCAGCATTTT
TRBV5-1	.	TRBJ2-5	many	CASSEDQGRTQYF	TGCGCCAGCAGCGAAGACCAGGGGCGGACCCAGTACTTC
TRBV3-1	.	TRBJ2-2	many	CASSQWDTSTGELFF	TGTGCCAGCAGCCAGTGGGACACGTCCACCGGGGAGCTGTTTTTT
TRBV3-1	TRBD1	TRBJ1-6	many	CASSQQRTGPPYNSPLHF	TGTGCCAGCAGCCAACAACGGACAGGTCCCCCCTATAATTCACCCCTCCACTTT
TRBV5-5	.	TRBJ2-6	many	CASSLRFSGQSSGANVLTF	TGTGCCAGCAGCTTGAGGTTTTCAGGCCAGAGCTCTGGGGCCAACGTCCTGACTTTC
TRBV5-1	.	TRBJ2-3	many	CASRDLTGGADTQYF	TGCGCCAGCAGAGACCTTACGGGGGGCGCAGATACGCAGTATTTT
TRBV20-1	TRBD1	TRBJ2-1	many	CSARDRGGWNEQFF	TGCAGTGCTCGGGACAGGGGGGGTTGGAATGAGCAGTTCTTC
TRBV7-8	.	TRBJ2-1	many	CASSDGIGNYNEQFF	TGTGCCAGCAGCGACGGGATAGGGAACTACAATGAGCAGTTCTTC
TRBV5-1	.	TRBJ2-7	many	CASSRNRDYEQYF	TGCGCCAGCAGCCGTAACAGGGACTACGAGCAGTACTTC
TRBV20-1	TRBD2	TRBJ2-5	many	CSAGTTEETQYF	TGCAGTGCCGGGACTACCGAAGAGACCCAGTACTTC
TRBV29-1	.	TRBJ2-3	many	CSVLTSSTQYF	TGCAGCGTCCTGACATCTTCCACGCAGTATTTT
TRBV20-1	TRBD2	TRBJ2-1	many	CSANPSHGLAPYNEQFF	TGCAGTGCTAACCCCTCCCATGGACTAGCTCCCTACAATGAGCAGTTCTTC
TRBV20-1	TRBD1	TRBJ2-1	many	CSASTGGGLPEQFF	TGCAGTGCTAGCACAGGGGGCGGATTACCTGAGCAGTTCTTC
TRBV12-3/TRBV12-4	.	TRBJ2-6	many	CASTGLSSGANVLTF	TGTGCCAGCACTGGCCTTAGCTCTGGGGCCAACGTCCTGACTTTC
TRBV19	TRBD2	TRBJ2-1	many	CASSIVPGGARDNEQFF	TGTGCCAGTAGTATAGTCCCCGGGGGGGCCAGGGACAATGAGCAGTTCTTC
TRBV4-2	.	TRBJ1-1	many	CASSQGRTVNTEAFF	TGTGCCAGCAGCCAAGGTCGGACAGTGAACACTGAAGCTTTCTTT
TRBV18	.	TRBJ2-1	many	CASSRGTGYNEQFF	TGTGCCAGCTCACGGGGGACTGGATACAATGAGCAGTTCTTC
TRBV24-1	.	TRBJ2-1	medium-sized	CATSVDYPLYNEQFF	TGTGCCACCAGTGTGGACTACCCCCTCTACAATGAGCAGTTCTTC
TRBV2	TRBD2	TRBJ2-1	many	CASKARLAGPSLFGEQFF	TGTGCCAGCAAGGCTAGGCTAGCGGGCCCATCCCTTTTCGGGGAGCAGTTCTTC
TRBV28	.	TRBJ2-7	many	CASSLRPPYEQYF	TGTGCCAGCAGTTTACGTCCGCCCTACGAGCAGTACTTC
TRBV29-1	.	TRBJ2-1	many	CSVVPGYGYNEQFF	TGCAGCGTCGTACCTGGTTACGGGTACAATGAGCAGTTCTTC
TRBV7-2	.	TRBJ2-3	many	CASSAPSTDTQYF	TGTGCCAGCAGCGCTCCTAGCACAGATACGCAGTATTTT
TRBV20-1	TRBD2	TRBJ2-1	many	CSAALAGATKGNEQFF	TGCAGTGCGGCACTAGCGGGAGCCACCAAGGGTAATGAGCAGTTCTTC
TRBV10-3	TRBD1	TRBJ2-3	many	CAISGSGTGYTDTQYF	TGTGCCATCAGTGGGTCGGGGACAGGGTACACAGATACGCAGTATTTT
TRBV2	TRBD1	TRBJ2-7	.	CASAFRQGPYEQYF	TGTGCCAGCGCGTTCAGACAGGGCCCCTACGAGCAGTACTTC
TRBV9	TRBD2	TRBJ2-3	many	CASSVLAGDPTDTQYF	TGTGCCAGCAGCGTACTAGCGGGGGACCCCACAGATACGCAGTATTTT
TRBV5-5	.	TRBJ1-4	.	CASSTGARNVGEELFF	TGTGCCAGCAGCACCGGGGCTCGGAATGTTGGTGAAGAACTGTTTTTT
TRBV7-2	TRBD2	TRBJ2-1	many	CASSLRASGGSSYNEQFF	TGTGCCAGCAGCCTGAGAGCTAGCGGGGGGAGCTCCTACAATGAGCAGTTCTTC
TRBV6-5	.	TRBJ2-7	few	CASSYGGRPPYEQYF	TGTGCCAGCAGTTACGGGGGGAGGCCCCCCTACGAGCAGTACTTC
TRBV6-6	.	TRBJ1-1	few	CASSYANTEAFF	TGTGCCAGCAGTTATGCGAACACTGAAGCTTTCTTT
TRBV29-1	TRBD2	TRBJ2-5	many	CSVKRAGGSQETQYF	TGCAGCGTTAAGCGCGCGGGGGGCTCACAAGAGACCCAGTACTTC
TRBV24-1	.	TRBJ1-5	many	CATSDSHAQPQHF	TGTGCCACCAGTGATTCTCATGCTCAGCCCCAGCATTTT
TRBV5-1	.	TRBJ2-7	many	CASSLGGQIYEQYF	TGCGCCAGCAGCTTGGGAGGACAGATCTACGAGCAGTACTTC